This T cell receptor (beta chain) was captured by sequencing in a study of blood T cell repertoires in COVID-19. This clone occurred once. In the source study's methods: Amplified reference gene primers provided the basis for estimating nucleated cell counts. The assay was immunoSEQ multiplex PCR, and TCRdb's table has in-frame clones only and misses some. V, J and clone size are those of that table, while D and trimming were read from the DNA. The table shows about 160,000 clones, with more than 75% occurring only once. CDR1 SGHAT and CDR2 FQNNGV come from the germline V gene. CDR3 length: 13 amino acids. Trimming stripped 1 base from V and 7 bases from J, with 10 bases between.

This TCR was recovered from a man aged 60 to 75 with COVID-19, enrolled during active disease. What was sequenced was peripheral blood. This chain links TRBV11-2 with TRBJ1-2; D possibly corresponds to TRBD1 (6 bases). This chain's CDR3 is CASSLGQASGYTF. The DNA of the CDR3 is TGTGCCAGCAGCTTAGGACAGGCCAGTGGCTACACCTTC.